The TCR beta chain under discussion was sequenced for a study of shared clonotypes between healthy human individuals. There are 12 residues in the CDR3. Trimming removed 7 bases at V and 4 bases at J, with 8 bases between. From germline, CDR1 is SEHNR and CDR2 FQNEAQ (reference sequence). Naive CD8 cells, CD45RO-negative and positively selected for CCR7, excluded terminally differentiated effector memory CD45RA+ cells. The protocol was immunoSEQ multiplex PCR, while the TCRdb copy is restricted to in-frame clones and leaves out a portion. The sample consists of 630,000 or so clones, roughly 98% of them appearing once.

Input material: naive CD8+ T cells sorted from blood. This chain connects TRBV7-9 to TRBJ2-1; D is perhaps TRBD2 (5 bases). This TCR derives from a man younger than 40 in good health. In DNA form, the CDR3 reads TGTGCCAGCAACGGACTGTACAATGAGCAGTTCTTC. This gives the protein CASNGLYNEQFF.